The sample holds many counts of the clone carrying this TCR beta chain. Its antigen is as yet unknown. The investigators amplified TCR beta CDR3 regions from RNA transcripts. A set of HTBI primers served as the primers for a first-round RT-PCR of the TCR CDR3. From the multiplex PCR reads, TCRdb called clonotypes with MiXCR, one entry per CDR3 protein. The table shows some 560,000 distinct CDR3 sequences, with approximately 14% occurring only once. The data were taken from a study of T cells in Graves' hyperthyroidism and ophthalmopathy. Study conclusions and caveats: Stable hyperthyroidism was told apart from ophthalmopathy by a model built on 13 V-J features. The model identified upcoming ophthalmopathy a median approximately six months ahead of onset.

This CDR3 spans 13 amino acids. Losses at the gene ends were 3 bases for V and 12 bases for J; bases not matched to a gene: 4. The chain employs TRBV12-3 or TRBV12-4 and TRBJ2-1; 11 positions agree with TRBD2. The sequence derives from a woman aged 40 to 50 with Graves' hyperthyroidism. Sequenced material: blood. The CDR3 here is CASSLTSGMGQFF. The CDR3 DNA sequence: TGTGCCAGCAGTTTGACTAGCGGGATGGGGCAGTTCTTC.